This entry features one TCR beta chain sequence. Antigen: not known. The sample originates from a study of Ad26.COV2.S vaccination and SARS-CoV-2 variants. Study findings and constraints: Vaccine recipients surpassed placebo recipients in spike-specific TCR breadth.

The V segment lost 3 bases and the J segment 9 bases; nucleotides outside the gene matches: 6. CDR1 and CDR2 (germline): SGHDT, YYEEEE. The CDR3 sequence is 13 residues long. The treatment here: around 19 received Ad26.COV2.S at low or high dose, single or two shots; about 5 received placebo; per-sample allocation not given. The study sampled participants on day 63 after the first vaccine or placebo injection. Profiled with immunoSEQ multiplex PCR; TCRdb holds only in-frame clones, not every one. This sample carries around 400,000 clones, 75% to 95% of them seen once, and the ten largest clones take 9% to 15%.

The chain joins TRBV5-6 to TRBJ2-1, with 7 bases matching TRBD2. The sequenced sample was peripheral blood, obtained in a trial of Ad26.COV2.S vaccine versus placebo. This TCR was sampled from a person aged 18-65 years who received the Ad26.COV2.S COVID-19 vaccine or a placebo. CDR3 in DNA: TGTGCCAGCAGCTCCCGACTAGCAGGTGAGCAGTTCTTC. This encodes CASSSRLAGEQFF.